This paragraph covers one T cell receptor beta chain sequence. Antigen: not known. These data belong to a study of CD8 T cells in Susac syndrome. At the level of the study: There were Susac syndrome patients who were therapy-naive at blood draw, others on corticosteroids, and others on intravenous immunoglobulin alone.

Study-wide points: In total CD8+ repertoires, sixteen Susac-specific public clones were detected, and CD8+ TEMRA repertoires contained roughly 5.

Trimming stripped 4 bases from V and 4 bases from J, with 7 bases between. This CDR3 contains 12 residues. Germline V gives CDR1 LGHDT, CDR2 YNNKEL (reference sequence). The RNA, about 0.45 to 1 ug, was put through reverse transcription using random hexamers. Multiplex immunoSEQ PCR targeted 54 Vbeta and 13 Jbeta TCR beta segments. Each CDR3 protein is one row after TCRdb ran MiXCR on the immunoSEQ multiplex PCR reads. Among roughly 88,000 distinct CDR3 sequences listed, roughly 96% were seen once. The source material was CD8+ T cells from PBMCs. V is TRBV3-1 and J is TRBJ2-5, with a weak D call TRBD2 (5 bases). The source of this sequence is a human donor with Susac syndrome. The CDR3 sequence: CASSPEAETQYF. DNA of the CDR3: TGTGCCAGCAGCCCGGAGGCAGAGACCCAGTACTTC.